Each of the 17 T cell receptor beta chains below was sequenced from the same sample in a study of regulatory T cells in long-lasting Graves disease. Documented time point: newly diagnosed GD, antithyroid drugs for less than 3 months. After RNA was extracted from PBMCs, the TCR library was made from it. Through Arm-PCR of CDR3 regions and iRepertoire HTBI primers, TCR beta libraries were built. TCRdb reprocessed the multiplex PCR reads via MiXCR and lists one record per CDR3 protein. The sample holds fewer than 650,000 distinct CDR3 sequences; about 16% are singletons and the top ten take under 20%. These data were also reused for a study on T cells in Graves' hyperthyroidism and ophthalmopathy.

The material sequenced was peripheral blood mononuclear cells (PBMCs), taken at new diagnosis, from a patient treated with antithyroid drugs. These receptor sequences come from a woman younger than 45 with Graves disease.

The rearrangement uses TRBV20-1 and TRBJ2-1, with D tentatively TRBD2 (5 bases). Trimming left V 4 bases short and J 7 bases short, with 14 bases between. Per the germline V gene, CDR1 is DFQATT and CDR2 is SNEGSKA (reference sequence). The CDR3 runs 13 residues. The CDR3 loop is CSAMGEGRNEQFF. CDR3 nucleotide sequence: TGCAGTGCTATGGGAGAGGGTCGGAATGAGCAGTTCTTC.

In its sample, this clonotype was seen a few times. The CDR3, as DNA: TGCAGTGCTAGAGATTCGACAGGACTCTATGGCTACACCTTC. It codes for CSARDSTGLYGYTF. The chain carries TRBV20-1 and TRBJ1-2, with D perhaps matching TRBD1 (6 bases). The CDR3 extends over 14 amino acids. Trimming left V 0 bases short and J 4 bases short, with 12 bases between. The germline gives CDR1 DFQATT, CDR2 SNEGSKA (reference sequence).

Comments on this clonotype: A much larger clonotype is one base distant, so this may be a read error. The CDR3 DNA reads as TGTGCCAGCAGTTGCGGGAGCTCATATTCACCCCTCCACTTT. Translating it yields CASSCGSSYSPLHF. The chain links TRBV6-5 to TRBJ1-6; D is unclear. CDR1 is MNHEY and CDR2 is SVGAGI in the germline V gene. The CDR3 totals 14 residues. V lost 4 bases and J lost 8, with 12 bases in between.

This sequence joins TRBV2 and TRBJ1-5, with 9 nucleotides matching TRBD1. Germline trimming cut 6 bases from V and 7 bases from J; bases unmatched to any gene: 10. The CDR3 has 15 amino acids. Germline V gene sequence: CDR1 SNHLY, CDR2 FYNNEI. CDR3 residues: CASRALGQGQQPQHF. The CDR3 nucleotides read TGTGCCAGCAGGGCCCTCGGACAGGGGCAACAGCCCCAGCATTTT.

V and J are TRBV7-9 and TRBJ2-5; possible D gene TRBD2, 6 bases. The CDR3 covers 13 residues. The V and J ends lost 5 bases and 2 bases respectively, with 9 bases between them. Germline CDR1 SEHNR, CDR2 FQNEAQ (reference sequence). This CDR3 is CASSRTNQETQYF. CDR3 sequence (DNA): TGTGCCAGCAGCAGGACTAATCAAGAGACCCAGTACTTC.

The V and J genes are TRBV5-5 and TRBJ2-4, with 7 bases matching TRBD1. CDR3 length: 17 amino acids. V lost 0 bases to trimming and J lost 3 bases; unmatched junction nucleotides: 9. The germline V gene encodes CDR1 SGHKS and CDR2 YYEKEE (reference sequence). This CDR3 is CASSLEFGQGVKNIQYF. The CDR3 DNA reads as TGTGCCAGCAGCTTGGAGTTCGGCCAGGGGGTCAAAAACATTCAGTACTTC.

In its sample, this clonotype was seen many times. The chain employs TRBV3-1 and TRBJ2-1; 7 nucleotides line up with TRBD2. Germline V gene sequence: CDR1 LGHDT, CDR2 YNNKEL (reference sequence). V shed 8 bases and J 7 bases; nucleotides not matched to a gene: 5. The length of the CDR3 is 12 residues. The CDR3 DNA sequence: TGTGCCAGCGGGAGCGGGACGAATGAGCAGTTCTTC. This encodes CASGSGTNEQFF.

This clonotype occurred many times. The chain uses TRBV5-1 and TRBJ2-7; the D call may be TRBD1 or TRBD2 (6 bases each). Germline lookup yields CDR1 SGHRS and CDR2 YFSETQ. This CDR3 region has 15 residues. V was clipped by 0 bases and J by 3 bases, with 13 bases between them. CDR3 DNA sequence: TGCGCCAGCAGCTTGGGGCCGGGGGCCTACTACGAGCAGTACTTC. Protein: CASSLGPGAYYEQYF.

Many counts were recorded for this clonotype. The chain uses TRBV7-2 and TRBJ1-1, with D possibly matching TRBD1 (6 bases). CDR1 is SGHTA, CDR2 FQGNSA, per germline. The CDR3 length is 13 residues. With 3 bases removed from V and 5 bases from J, the gap between germline ends came to 10 bases. CDR3 DNA sequence: TGTGCCAGCAGCTTTACAGGGAGGACTGAAGCTTTCTTT. Amino acid sequence: CASSFTGRTEAFF.

The sample holds many counts of this clonotype. The chain links TRBV20-1 to TRBJ1-1, with D perhaps TRBD1 (6 bases). The CDR3 totals 14 residues. Trimming shortened V by 2 bases and J by 2 bases, and 12 bases separated the two germline ends. CDR1 is DFQATT, CDR2 SNEGSKA, per germline (reference sequence). The DNA for the CDR3 is TGCAGTGCTAGACCTGGACAGTCTAACACTGAAGCTTTCTTT. Its translation is CSARPGQSNTEAFF.

This clonotype was seen only a few times. DNA for the CDR3: TGTGCCAGCTCACCACCTAAATCAGATACGCAGTATTTT. Its translation is CASSPPKSDTQYF. The chain is built from TRBV18 and TRBJ2-3; D gene uncertain. Germline V gene lookup returns CDR1 KGHSH and CDR2 LQKENI. CDR3 length equals 13 residues. V shed 0 bases and J shed 4 bases, with 5 bases lying between them. The variable domain in full, completed from reference TRBV18 and TRBJ2-3, reads NAGVMQNPRHLVRRRGQEARLRCSPMKGHSHVYWYRQLPEEGLKFMVYLQKENIIDESGMPKERFSAEFPKEGPSILRIQQVVRGDSAAYFCASSPPKSDTQYFGPGTRLTVL.

This clonotype was found a few times. The conserved final phenylalanine or tryptophan is absent from the CDR3, which likely points to a read error. The DNA is omitted, as the CDR3 cannot be located on it reliably, and the CDR3 follows TCRdb's listing. The gene calls are TRBV5-5 and TRBJ2-3; the D segment call TRBD2 is taken from the table without a DNA check. Looked up from germline, CDR1 is SGHKS and CDR2 is YYEKEE (reference sequence). A total of 13 residues make up the CDR3, ends included. CDR3 sequence: CASSISTSPVLSK.

This clonotype was counted at least ten times. At one of its ends the junction is not consistent with the germline gene, which may arise from a read error. The chain combines TRBV5-1 with TRBJ2-1; D uncertain. There are 12 residues in the CDR3. The germline V gene encodes CDR1 SGHRS and CDR2 YFSETQ. The CDR3 loop is CASSLAYHEQFF. As DNA, the CDR3 is TGCGCCAGCAGCTTGGCCTACCATGAGCAGTTCTTC.

The genes are TRBV5-4 and TRBJ2-7; D could derive from TRBD1 or TRBD2 (6 bases each). Germline CDR1 SGHNT, CDR2 YYREEE (reference sequence). This CDR3 region has 14 residues. V lost 4 bases and J 3 bases, leaving 14 bases between the germline ends. DNA for the CDR3: TGTGCCAGCAGCGGGAGTAGGGGGGACTACGAGCAGTACTTC. This codes for CASSGSRGDYEQYF.

V usage is TRBV28 and J usage is TRBJ1-4; a weak D match, TRBD1 (5 bases). Trimming pared 3 bases from V and 8 bases from J, leaving 16 bases between. Germline V CDR1 and CDR2: MDHEN, SYDVKM. This CDR3 spans 15 amino acids. The CDR3 reads CASSFPGGENEKLFF. The CDR3 coding sequence is TGTGCCAGCAGTTTCCCCGGGGGAGAAAACGAAAAACTGTTTTTT.

The CDR3 DNA reads TGTGCCAGCAGTTTGGCCCCAGCGGGGGTCCTAAAATACGAGCAGTACTTC. The encoded protein is CASSLAPAGVLKYEQYF. The V and J genes are TRBV12-3 or TRBV12-4 and TRBJ2-7; 8 nucleotides match TRBD2. Trimming cost V 3 bases and J 4 bases; bases outside gene matches: 14. CDR3 size: 17 residues.

The chain has TRBV3-1 and TRBJ1-4; unclear D gene. Germline V gene data show CDR1 as LGHDT and CDR2 as YNNKEL (reference sequence). This CDR3 region has 12 residues. Deletions cut 0 bases from V and 11 bases from J, with 7 bases between. CDR3 nucleotide sequence: TGTGCCAGCAGCCAAGATCAGTGGAAACTGTTTTTT. Amino acids: CASSQDQWKLFF. Combining the CDR3 with reference TRBV3-1 and TRBJ1-4 gives the whole variable domain DTAVSQTPKYLVTQMGNDKSIKCEQNLGHDTMYWYKQDSKKFLKIMFSYNNKELIINETVPNRFSPKSPDKAHLNLHINSLELGDSAVYFCASSQDQWKLFFGSGTQLSVL.